These 13 T cell receptor beta chains came from one sample sequenced in a study of PD-1 blockade in classical Hodgkin lymphoma. Sample time point: cycle 4 day 1 (C4D1), after 6 weeks of nivolumab. Every patient experienced relapse after autologous stem cell transplantation, and brentuximab vedotin exposure varied. Starting with thawed PBMCs, CD4+ T cells were purified by magnetic negative selection. Profiled with immunoSEQ multiplex PCR; TCRdb holds only in-frame clones, not every one. The sample gives tens of thousands of clones, 70% to 80% of which show up once; 1% to 1.5% is in the top ten. The sample here was CD4+ T cells from blood, taken before the fourth cycle of nivolumab. All receptors derive from a human donor with classical Hodgkin lymphoma.

The rearrangement joins TRBV7-9 to TRBJ2-3; either TRBD1 or TRBD2 may fit D (5 bases each). V was trimmed by 5 bases and J by 9 bases, leaving 15 bases between them. Germline-derived CDR1 and CDR2 are SEHNR and FQNEAQ (reference sequence). This CDR3 has 13 residues. In DNA, the CDR3 is TGTGCCAGCAGCGCCGACAGCGGCGGGACGCAGTATTTT. The encoded protein is CASSADSGGTQYF.

This clone occurred a few times. V and J are TRBV18 and TRBJ2-3; no clear D gene. This CDR3 spans 14 amino acids. The germline V gene encodes CDR1 KGHSH and CDR2 LQKENI. Trimming took off 2 bases at V and 2 bases at J, with 8 bases between the two ends. The CDR3 region has the DNA TGTGCCAGCTCACCAGGGCAGACCACAGATACGCAGTATTTT. This encodes CASSPGQTTDTQYF.

The chain joins TRBV5-1 to TRBJ1-5, with 7 bases lining up with TRBD1. Germline-derived CDR1 and CDR2 are SGHRS and YFSETQ. The length of the CDR3 is 15 residues. Trimming cost V 4 bases and J 5 bases; bases outside gene matches: 9. Here the CDR3 reads CASSPTGVRDQPQHF. The CDR3 bases are TGCGCCAGCAGCCCAACAGGGGTAAGGGATCAGCCCCAGCATTTT.

The chain has TRBV10-3 and TRBJ2-5; a weak D match, TRBD2 (5 bases). Trimming cost V 6 bases and J 2 bases, with 10 bases left between them. The CDR3 runs to 13 residues. Germline CDR1 reads ENHRY; CDR2 reads SYGVKD. CDR3: CAISGLAQETQYF. The CDR3 nucleotides read TGTGCCATCAGCGGACTGGCACAAGAGACCCAGTACTTC.

The rearrangement joins TRBV5-1 to TRBJ1-1; a possible D gene is TRBD1 (5 bases). Trimming took 1 base from V and 5 from J, leaving 21 bases between them. The CDR3 length is 17 residues. CDR1 is SGHRS and CDR2 is YFSETQ in the germline V gene. The CDR3 DNA reads TGCGCCAGCAGCTTGTCTTTGGGGCAGGGAGTCGGGACTGAAGCTTTCTTT. Protein product: CASSLSLGQGVGTEAFF.

This chain connects TRBV28 to TRBJ2-2; no definite D call. From germline, CDR1 is MDHEN and CDR2 SYDVKM. Trimming took off 5 bases at V and 5 bases at J, with 9 bases between the two ends. CDR3 length: 13 residues. CDR3: CASSPPRTGELFF. The CDR3 DNA is TGTGCCAGCAGTCCTCCCCGGACCGGGGAGCTGTTTTTT.

The V gene is TRBV6-6, the J gene TRBJ1-3; D may be TRBD1 (6 bases). The germline V gene has CDR1 MNHNY and CDR2 SVGAGI (reference sequence). The length of the CDR3 is 13 residues. Trimming pared 7 bases from V and 6 bases from J, leaving 13 bases between. CDR3 nucleotides: TGTGCCAGCATGCGGGGGGCTGAAAACACCATATATTTT. Its translation is CASMRGAENTIYF.

The V and J genes are TRBV5-4 and TRBJ2-7; no reliable D call. CDR3 length: 13 residues. Deletions cut 0 bases from V and 4 bases from J, with 8 bases between. Germline V gene sequence: CDR1 SGHNT, CDR2 YYREEE (reference sequence). CDR3 nucleotides: TGTGCCAGCAGCTTGGGGCAACAGTACGAGCAGTACTTC. Translating gives CASSLGQQYEQYF.

This chain uses TRBV29-1 with TRBJ2-7, with 10 nucleotides matching TRBD1. Germline CDR1 reads SQVTM; CDR2 reads ANQGSEA. This CDR3 comprises 13 residues. J gave up 6 bases and V 5 bases, and 7 bases lay outside the gene matches. CDR3 residues: CSVLRQGAGEQYF. In DNA form, the CDR3 reads TGCAGCGTTCTCCGACAGGGGGCAGGCGAGCAGTACTTC.

This CDR3 is CASSSGTLGAGRFGYTF. CDR3 bases: TGTGCCAGCAGCTCCGGAACCCTCGGGGCAGGGAGATTTGGCTACACCTTC. The chain couples TRBV5-8 to TRBJ1-2; D is possibly TRBD1 (5 bases). CDR1 is SGHTS and CDR2 is YDEGEE in the germline V gene. This CDR3 spans 17 amino acids. V was trimmed by 3 bases and J by 7 bases, leaving 25 bases between them.

V usage is TRBV11-2 and J usage is TRBJ2-5; the D is unclear. Trimming stripped 6 bases from V and 2 bases from J, with 4 bases between. The CDR3 has 11 amino acids. Germline V CDR1 and CDR2: SGHAT, FQNNGV. The CDR3 region is CASSPQETQYF. CDR3 nucleotide sequence: TGTGCCAGCAGTCCTCAAGAGACCCAGTACTTC.

CDR3 sequence: CASSLSAVRGEYEQYF. CDR3 DNA: TGTGCCAGCAGTTTATCGGCGGTCAGGGGGGAATACGAGCAGTACTTC. The J gene is TRBJ2-7, the V gene TRBV27; tentatively, D is TRBD1 (7 bases). The CDR3 covers 16 residues. V dropped 0 bases and J dropped 4 bases, with 16 bases sitting between them. Germline assignment: CDR1 MNHEY and CDR2 SMNVEV (reference sequence).

This clone was found once. The V and J genes are TRBV11-3 and TRBJ2-3; D is unclear. CDR3 length: 11 residues. The V gene's germline CDR1 is SGHNT and CDR2 YENEEA. V was shortened by 5 bases and J by 1 base, with 1 base between the two germline ends. Here the CDR3 reads CASSRTDTQYF. In DNA form, the CDR3 reads TGTGCCAGCAGCCGCACAGATACGCAGTATTTT.